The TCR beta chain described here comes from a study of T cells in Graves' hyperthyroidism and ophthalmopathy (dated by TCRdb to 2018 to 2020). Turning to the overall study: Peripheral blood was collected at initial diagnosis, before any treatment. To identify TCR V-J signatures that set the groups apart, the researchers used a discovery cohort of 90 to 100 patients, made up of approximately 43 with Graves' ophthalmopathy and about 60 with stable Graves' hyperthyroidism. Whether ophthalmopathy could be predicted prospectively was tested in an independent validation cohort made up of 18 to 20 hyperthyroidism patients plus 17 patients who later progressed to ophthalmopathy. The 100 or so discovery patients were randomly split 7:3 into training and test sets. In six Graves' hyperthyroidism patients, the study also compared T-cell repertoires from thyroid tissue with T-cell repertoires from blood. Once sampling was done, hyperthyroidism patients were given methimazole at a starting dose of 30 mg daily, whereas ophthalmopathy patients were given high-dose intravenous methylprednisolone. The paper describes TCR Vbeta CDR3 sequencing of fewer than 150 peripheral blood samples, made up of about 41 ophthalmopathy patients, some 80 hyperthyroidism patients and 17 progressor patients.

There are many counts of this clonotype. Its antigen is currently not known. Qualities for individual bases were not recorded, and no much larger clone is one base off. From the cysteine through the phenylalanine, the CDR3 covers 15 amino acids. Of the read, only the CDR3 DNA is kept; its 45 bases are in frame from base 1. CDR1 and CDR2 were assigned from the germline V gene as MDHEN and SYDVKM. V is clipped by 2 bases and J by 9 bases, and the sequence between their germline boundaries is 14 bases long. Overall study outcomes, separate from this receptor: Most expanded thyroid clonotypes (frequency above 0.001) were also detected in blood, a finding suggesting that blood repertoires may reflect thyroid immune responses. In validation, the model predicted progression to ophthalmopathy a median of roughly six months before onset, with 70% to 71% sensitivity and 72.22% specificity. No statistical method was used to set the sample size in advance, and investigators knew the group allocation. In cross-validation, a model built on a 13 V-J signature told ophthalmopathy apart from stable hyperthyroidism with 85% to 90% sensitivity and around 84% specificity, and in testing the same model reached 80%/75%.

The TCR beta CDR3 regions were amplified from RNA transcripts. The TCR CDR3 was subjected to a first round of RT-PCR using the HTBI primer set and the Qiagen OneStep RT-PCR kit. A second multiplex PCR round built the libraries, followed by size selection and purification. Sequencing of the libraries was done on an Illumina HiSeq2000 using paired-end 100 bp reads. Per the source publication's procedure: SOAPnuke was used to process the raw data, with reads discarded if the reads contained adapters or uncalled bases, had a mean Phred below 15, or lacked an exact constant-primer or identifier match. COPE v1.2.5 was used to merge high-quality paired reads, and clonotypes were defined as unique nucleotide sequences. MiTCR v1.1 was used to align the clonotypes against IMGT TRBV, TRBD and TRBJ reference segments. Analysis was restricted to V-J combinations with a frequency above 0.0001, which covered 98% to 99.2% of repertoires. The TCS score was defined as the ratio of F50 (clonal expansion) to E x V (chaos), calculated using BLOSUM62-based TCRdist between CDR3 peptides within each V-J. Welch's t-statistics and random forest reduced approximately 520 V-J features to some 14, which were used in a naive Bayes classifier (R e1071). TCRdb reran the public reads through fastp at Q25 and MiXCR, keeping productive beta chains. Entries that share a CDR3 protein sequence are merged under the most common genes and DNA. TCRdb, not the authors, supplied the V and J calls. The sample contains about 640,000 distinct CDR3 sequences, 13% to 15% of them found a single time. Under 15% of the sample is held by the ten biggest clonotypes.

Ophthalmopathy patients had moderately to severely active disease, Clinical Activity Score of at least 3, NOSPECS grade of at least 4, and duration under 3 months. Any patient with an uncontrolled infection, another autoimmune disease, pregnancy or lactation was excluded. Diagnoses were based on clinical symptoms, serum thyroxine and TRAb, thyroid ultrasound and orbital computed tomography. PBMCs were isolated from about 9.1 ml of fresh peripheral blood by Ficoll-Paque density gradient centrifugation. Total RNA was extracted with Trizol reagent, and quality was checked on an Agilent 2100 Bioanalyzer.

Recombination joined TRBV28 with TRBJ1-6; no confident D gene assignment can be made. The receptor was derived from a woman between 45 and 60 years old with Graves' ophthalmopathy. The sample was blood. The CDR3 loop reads CASSLTPREGSPLHF. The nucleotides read TGTGCCAGCAGTTTAACCCCACGAGAGGGTTCACCCCTCCACTTT.